This TCR beta chain was recovered during a study of liver allograft versus peripheral blood T cells (dated by TCRdb to 2019 to 2021). Study-level background: T cell receptor repertoires present within transplanted livers were compared with repertoires in the peripheral blood of liver transplant recipients.

Reads for this sample came from an Illumina MiSeq. TCRdb reran the public reads through fastp at Q25 and MiXCR, keeping productive beta chains. Rows are combined by CDR3 protein, so each entry shows the most common genes and DNA. The sample table contains approximately 9,400 distinct CDR3 sequences; only one count was recorded for 19% of them. The biggest ten clones account for around 25% of the sample. Results and caveats for the whole study, not just this receptor: T cell receptor repertoires inside liver allografts were reported to differ from those detected in peripheral blood.

This clonotype is classified as medium-sized (0.01 to 0.1%). There is no known antigen for this receptor. Per-nucleotide qualities are absent, and no much larger clonotype sits a single base away. Trimming accounts for 8 bases at V and 11 bases at J, while the number of junction bases matched to no gene is 19. The cysteine opens and the phenylalanine closes a CDR3 of 15 amino acids. Solely the CDR3 DNA is kept, with 45 bases framed from the first base. The germline V gene provides CDR1 KGHSH and CDR2 LQKENI. The sequence was obtained from a human patient who had a liver transplant. After a transplant, certain T cells may trace back to the graft donor. The receptor chain draws on TRBV18 and TRBJ1-2; 8 central bases correspond to TRBD1. The CDR3 corresponds to CASTPQGERQGYYTF. The bases are TGTGCCAGCACCCCACAAGGGGAAAGACAGGGGTATTACACCTTC.